The 9 T cell receptor beta chains listed next were all sequenced from one sample in a study of blood T cells in healthy people across ages. Sample-barcoded 5' priming and a J-beta primer mix drove a second PCR of 7 to 11 cycles. TCRdb ran MiXCR on the 5' RACE reads and lists one entry per CDR3 protein. The table has roughly 1.5 million distinct CDR3 sequences, less than 45% seen once; the top ten hold under 5%. Specimen: blood. Source of these receptors: a young woman in good health.

This clonotype was detected only a few times. The chain's CDR3 is CASSPPLAGRHSNEQFF. The CDR3 region has the DNA TGTGCCAGCTCACCACCGCTAGCGGGGAGACATAGCAATGAGCAGTTCTTC. The rearrangement links TRBV18 to TRBJ2-1, with 9 bases identical to TRBD2. V lost 0 bases and J lost 6; bases outside the gene matches: 9. CDR3 size: 17 residues. CDR1 and CDR2 from the germline V gene are KGHSH and LQKENI.

The chain couples TRBV9 to TRBJ2-1, with unresolved D. With the DNA end fitting TRBJ2-7 better, the J assignment may be wrong. Per the germline V gene, CDR1 is SGDLS and CDR2 is YYNGEE. There are 14 residues in the CDR3. The CDR3 DNA sequence: TGTGCCAGCAGCGTAGCGTACTCCTACAATGAGCAGTACTTC. Protein product: CASSVAYSYNEQYF.

This chain connects TRBV20-1 to TRBJ2-3, with D perhaps matching TRBD1 (7 bases). Between the trimmed V and J ends, which lost 6 bases and 2 bases, there was a span of 12 bases. From germline, CDR1 is DFQATT and CDR2 SNEGSKA (reference sequence). This CDR3 is built from 13 residues. In DNA form, the CDR3 reads TGCAGTGCCAGGGGGGCCCCCACAGATACGCAGTATTTT. This translates into CSARGAPTDTQYF.

Turning to this clonotype: This may come from a read error, since a much larger clone is one base off. The gene calls are TRBV20-1 and TRBJ2-1; D remains unclear. Germline V gene sequence: CDR1 DFQATT, CDR2 SNEGSKA (reference sequence). The CDR3 loop spans 14 amino acids. CDR3 in amino acids: CSASPTGPYNKQFF. In DNA, the CDR3 is TGCAGTGCTAGTCCTACCGGGCCCTACAATAAGCAGTTCTTC.

V usage is TRBV5-1 and J usage is TRBJ2-2; D not certain. The ends were cut back, 3 bases at V and 15 bases at J, with 15 bases in the middle. From germline, CDR1 is SGHRS and CDR2 YFSETQ. This CDR3 comprises 12 residues. CDR3 in DNA: TGCGCCAGCAGCTCCGACATTGGCGTGGTGTTTTTT. This codes for CASSSDIGVVFF. Full variable domain (missing parts from reference TRBV5-1 and TRBJ2-2): KAGVTQTPRYLIKTRGQQVTLSCSPISGHRSVSWYQQTPGQGLQFLFEYFSETQRNKGNFPGRFSGRQFSNSRSEMNVSTLELGDSALYLCASSSDIGVVFFGEGSRLTVL.

The chain carries TRBV4-3 and TRBJ1-2; no reliable D call. Trimming took off 1 base at V and 4 bases at J, with 7 bases between the two ends. The germline V gene has CDR1 LGHNA and CDR2 YSLEER. This CDR3 is 13 amino acids long. CDR3 amino acids: CASSQAWTYGYTF. The CDR3 coding sequence is TGCGCCAGCAGCCAAGCGTGGACCTATGGCTACACCTTC.

This clonotype was detected ten times or more. The chain employs TRBV29-1 and TRBJ1-2; D might be TRBD1 (6 bases). The V end lost 7 bases, the J end lost 5 bases, and 17 bases lay between the germline ends. Germline CDR1 SQVTM, CDR2 ANQGSEA. This CDR3 is 13 amino acids long. This chain's CDR3 is CSASTGPMYGYTF. As DNA, the CDR3 is TGCAGCGCATCAACAGGGCCGATGTATGGCTACACCTTC. Combining the CDR3 with reference TRBV29-1 and TRBJ1-2 gives the whole variable domain SAVISQKPSRDICQRGTSLTIQCQVDSQVTMMFWYRQQPGQSLTLIATANQGSEATYESGFVIDKFPISRPNLTFSTLTVSNMSPEDSSIYLCSASTGPMYGYTFGSGTRLTVV.

The chain links TRBV6-1 to TRBJ2-3; no clear D. The V gene lost 6 bases and the J gene lost 4 bases, with 17 bases spanning the gap. CDR1 and CDR2 from the germline V gene are MNHNS and SASEGT. The CDR3 spans 15 residues. CDR3 in amino acids: CASSGLGLDADTQYF. Written as DNA, the CDR3 is TGTGCCAGCAGCGGTCTTGGGCTAGATGCAGATACGCAGTATTTT.

Here the CDR3 reads CASSLYPSAAQETQYF. DNA for the CDR3: TGTGCCAGCAGCTTATATCCTAGCGCCGCGCAAGAGACCCAGTACTTC. V usage is TRBV7-2 and J usage is TRBJ2-5, with D possibly being TRBD2 (6 bases). CDR1 SGHTA and CDR2 FQGNSA come from the germline V gene. The CDR3 length is 16 residues. The V and J ends lost 2 bases and 2 bases respectively, with 15 bases between them.